One and the same sample provided the 30 T cell receptor beta chains below, sequenced in a study of blood T cell repertoires in COVID-19. Some clones are missing from TCRdb's copy, which holds only in-frame ones; the method was immunoSEQ multiplex PCR. The sample carries about 440,000 clones, 75% to 90% recorded once. The sequencing input was peripheral blood. All receptors come from a woman in her thirties with acute or convalescent COVID-19.

This rearrangement joins TRBV5-1 to TRBJ2-7; 11 bases are a match to TRBD1. This CDR3 has 16 residues. Germline trimming cut 0 bases from V and 3 bases from J; bases unmatched to any gene: 5. Germline V gene lookup returns CDR1 SGHRS and CDR2 YFSETQ. CDR3 residues: CASSLGQDRGLYEQYF. CDR3 bases: TGCGCCAGCAGCTTGGGTCAGGACAGGGGGCTCTACGAGCAGTACTTC. The full variable domain, with the rest looked up from reference TRBV5-1 and TRBJ2-7, is KAGVTQTPRYLIKTRGQQVTLSCSPISGHRSVSWYQQTPGQGLQFLFEYFSETQRNKGNFPGRFSGRQFSNSRSEMNVSTLELGDSALYLCASSLGQDRGLYEQYFGPGTRLTVT.

This chain connects TRBV9 to TRBJ2-5; 7 nucleotides agree with TRBD1. The CDR3 sequence is 17 residues long. Per the germline V gene, CDR1 is SGDLS and CDR2 is YYNGEE. J lost 2 bases, V lost 0 bases, and 10 bases had no gene match. As DNA, the CDR3 is TGTGCCAGCAGCGTAGGAGGCAGGGGGTTGCTGCAAGAGACCCAGTACTTC. It encodes CASSVGGRGLLQETQYF.

V is TRBV3-1 (or the pseudogene TRBV3-2) and J is TRBJ2-7; 9 nucleotides line up with TRBD2. The V gene end was trimmed by 4 bases and the J gene end by 4 bases; junction bases not matched to a gene: 11. Germline V gives CDR1 LGHDT, CDR2 YNNKEL (reference sequence). The CDR3 runs 16 residues. The CDR3 nucleotides read TGTGCCAGCAGCCGCCGAGGGAGCGGGGGGACGTACGAGCAGTACTTC. This translates into CASSRRGSGGTYEQYF.

CDR3 sequence reads: CAWNGISYEQYF. DNA for the CDR3: TGTGCCTGGAACGGGATCTCCTACGAGCAGTACTTC. The rearrangement uses TRBV30 and TRBJ2-7; possible D gene TRBD2, 5 bases. Germline CDR1 reads GTSNPN; CDR2 reads SVGIG (reference sequence). The CDR3 extends over 12 amino acids. The V and J ends lost 4 bases and 0 bases respectively, with 7 bases between them.

V is TRBV5-6 and J is TRBJ1-5; 7 bases fit TRBD1. The CDR3 has 15 amino acids. V dropped 1 base and J dropped 5; count of bases not matched to a gene: 6. The germline CDR1 and CDR2 sequences are SGHDT and YYEEEE. The CDR3 spells CASSLWDRQHQPQHF. The DNA of the CDR3 is TGTGCCAGCAGCTTGTGGGACAGACAGCATCAGCCCCAGCATTTT.

The chain employs TRBV7-2 and TRBJ2-4; TRBD2 aligns across 7 bases. Trimming at V came to 5 bases and at J to 2 bases, leaving 12 bases not matched to a gene. The germline CDR1 and CDR2 sequences are SGHTA and FQGNSA. This CDR3 contains 17 residues. Here the CDR3 DNA reads TGTGCCAGCAGCCCCCACTCTGGGGGGGTCTCCAAAAACATTCAGTACTTC. It specifies CASSPHSGGVSKNIQYF. Drawing the rest from reference TRBV7-2 and TRBJ2-4, the complete variable domain is GAGVSQSPSNKVTEKGKDVELRCDPISGHTALYWYRQSLGQGLEFLIYFQGNSAPDKSGLPSDRFSAERTGGSVSTLTIQRTQQEDSAVYLCASSPHSGGVSKNIQYFGAGTRLSVL.

V gene TRBV27 combines with J gene TRBJ1-2; D might be TRBD1 (5 bases). Trimming removed 5 bases at V and 5 bases at J, with 15 bases between. The CDR3 consists of 14 residues. The germline V gene encodes CDR1 MNHEY and CDR2 SMNVEV (reference sequence). CDR3 DNA: TGTGCCAGCAGTCCACGTGGGGCTCCATATGGCTACACCTTC. Translating it yields CASSPRGAPYGYTF.

V usage is TRBV10-3 and J usage is TRBJ2-5; 8 bases fit TRBD1. Germline loops: CDR1 ENHRY, CDR2 SYGVKD. V dropped 7 bases and J dropped 5; count of bases not matched to a gene: 9. This CDR3 is built from 14 residues. CDR3 in DNA: TGTGCCATCAAACGTCAGGGGGCGGGGGAGACCCAGTACTTC. Translated, it gives CAIKRQGAGETQYF.

The chain couples TRBV27 to TRBJ2-3; TRBD1 might be the D (6 bases). From germline, CDR1 is MNHEY and CDR2 SMNVEV (reference sequence). The CDR3 sequence is 15 residues long. The V end was cut by 2 bases, the J end by 5 bases, with 14 bases between. Here the CDR3 DNA reads TGTGCCAGCAGTTTAGGGACACCCGTGGGAGATACGCAGTATTTT. Residues: CASSLGTPVGDTQYF.

A single count supports this clone. The chain couples TRBV27 to TRBJ1-1; D unresolved. Trimming pared 2 bases from V and 4 bases from J, leaving 8 bases between. The CDR3 covers 13 residues. In germline, CDR1 is MNHEY, CDR2 SMNVEV (reference sequence). DNA for the CDR3: TGTGCCAGCAGTTTAACAGACCGCACTGAAGCTTTCTTT. Amino acid sequence: CASSLTDRTEAFF.

J is TRBJ2-7 and V is TRBV5-1, with 9 bases fitting TRBD1. The V gene end was trimmed by 4 bases and the J gene end by 0 bases; junction bases not matched to a gene: 8. CDR3 length equals 16 residues. Germline V gene data show CDR1 as SGHRS and CDR2 as YFSETQ. CDR3 loop: CASSPGGDRVSYEQYF. For the CDR3, the DNA is TGCGCCAGCAGCCCCGGTGGGGACAGGGTCTCCTACGAGCAGTACTTC.

This rearrangement joins TRBV10-3 to TRBJ1-2; 7 bases line up with TRBD1. The CDR3 is 15 amino acids. Trimming at V came to 4 bases and at J to 5 bases, leaving 10 bases not matched to a gene. From germline, CDR1 is ENHRY and CDR2 SYGVKD. CDR3 DNA sequence: TGTGCCATCAGTGGACCGGACACAGGGGAGTATGGCTACACCTTC. It yields the protein CAISGPDTGEYGYTF.

The CDR3 is CASSLSIEDGYTF. In DNA form, the CDR3 reads TGTGCCAGCAGCTTGTCTATAGAAGATGGCTACACCTTC. The rearrangement uses TRBV5-6 and TRBJ1-2; no firm D call. Germline CDR1 and CDR2: SGHDT and YYEEEE. The V and J ends lost 1 base and 6 bases respectively, with 10 bases between them. The CDR3 loop spans 13 amino acids.

This chain connects TRBV9 to TRBJ2-3, with D possibly being TRBD2 (5 bases). V lost 0 bases, J lost 0 bases, and 11 bases lay in between. From germline, CDR1 is SGDLS and CDR2 YYNGEE. The CDR3 is 16 residues long. The chain's CDR3 is CASSVDRESSTDTQYF. The CDR3 DNA reads as TGTGCCAGCAGCGTAGACCGGGAATCTAGCACAGATACGCAGTATTTT. Supplemented by reference TRBV9 and TRBJ2-3, the full variable domain reads DSGVTQTPKHLITATGQRVTLRCSPRSGDLSVYWYQQSLDQGLQFLIQYYNGEERAKGNILERFSAQQFPDLHSELNLSSLELGDSALYFCASSVDRESSTDTQYFGPGTRLTVL.

The V and J genes are TRBV5-6 and TRBJ1-5; 9 bases line up with TRBD1. The V and J ends lost 5 bases and 6 bases, in that order; junction bases with no gene match: 6. The CDR3 runs 14 residues. The germline CDR1 and CDR2 sequences are SGHDT and YYEEEE. CDR3 bases: TGTGCCAGCAGTAGGGACAGGGTTGGTCAGCCCCAGCATTTT. Residues: CASSRDRVGQPQHF.

The sample holds one count of this clone. The rearrangement joins TRBV6-5 to TRBJ1-1; D remains ambiguous. Trimming cost V 5 bases and J 7 bases, with 14 bases left between them. Germline assignment: CDR1 MNHEY and CDR2 SVGAGI. This CDR3 region has 13 residues. Here the CDR3 reads CASSRRRGIEAFF. The CDR3 DNA reads as TGTGCCAGCAGTCGCCGTAGAGGGATTGAAGCTTTCTTT.

The chain employs TRBV30 and TRBJ1-5, with a weak D call TRBD1 (6 bases). Germline V CDR1 and CDR2: GTSNPN, SVGIG (reference sequence). V lost 5 bases to trimming and J lost 0 bases, with 11 bases between them. This CDR3 region has 14 residues. Written as DNA, the CDR3 is TGTGCCTGGGACACAGGGAATAGCAATCAGCCCCAGCATTTT. Protein product: CAWDTGNSNQPQHF.

A single count supports this clone. DNA of the CDR3: TGCGCCAGCAGCTTGGTGGCAGGAATTGGGGAGACCCAGTACTTC. This encodes CASSLVAGIGETQYF. This chain uses TRBV5-1 with TRBJ2-5; D call uncertain. V lost 0 bases and J lost 5, with 14 bases in between. Germline values: CDR1 SGHRS, CDR2 YFSETQ. The length of the CDR3 is 15 residues.

This chain joins TRBV7-8 and TRBJ1-2; 8 nucleotides line up with TRBD1. V shed 1 base, J shed 2 bases, and the junction held 12 bases outside the gene matches. The germline V gene encodes CDR1 SGHVS and CDR2 FQNEAQ. The CDR3 runs 18 residues. DNA of the CDR3: TGTGCCAGCAGCTTAGGCTTATCTAATGGACAGGGAAACTATGGCTACACCTTC. This codes for CASSLGLSNGQGNYGYTF.

The chain has TRBV25-1 and TRBJ2-4; D possibly corresponds to TRBD2 (5 bases). CDR1 is MGHDK, CDR2 SYGVNS, per germline. The V and J ends lost 3 bases and 0 bases respectively, with 12 bases between them. The CDR3 contains 16 residues. In DNA form, the CDR3 reads TGTGCCAGCAGTGACCGGGATGGGATAGCCAAAAACATTCAGTACTTC. This gives the protein CASSDRDGIAKNIQYF.

The chain has TRBV7-9 and TRBJ2-7, with a weak D call TRBD1 (6 bases). The V end lost 3 bases, the J end lost 2 bases, and 11 bases lay between the germline ends. Looked up from germline, CDR1 is SEHNR and CDR2 is FQNEAQ (reference sequence). There are 14 residues in the CDR3. This CDR3 is CASSLTGQTYEQYF. CDR3 nucleotides: TGTGCCAGCAGCTTGACAGGCCAAACCTACGAGCAGTACTTC.

The chain has TRBV6-2 or TRBV6-3 and TRBJ2-7; D uncertain. Trimming took off 0 bases at V and 1 base at J, with 13 bases between the two ends. Germline CDR1 MNHEY, CDR2 SVGEGT. CDR3 size: 16 residues. The CDR3 spells CASSYSKQFSSYEQYF. DNA for the CDR3: TGTGCCAGCAGTTACTCGAAACAGTTCTCTTCCTACGAGCAGTACTTC.

This clone was seen a handful of times. CDR3 protein: CASSNTPGGELFF. As DNA, the CDR3 is TGTGCCAGCAGCAACACACCAGGCGGGGAGCTGTTTTTT. This chain uses TRBV7-3 with TRBJ2-2; D is uncertain. V lost 5 bases to trimming and J lost 7 bases, with 11 bases between them. Germline CDR1 is SGHTA and CDR2 is FQGTGA. CDR3 length: 13 residues.

This clone was observed once. The chain joins TRBV3-1 (or the pseudogene TRBV3-2) to TRBJ2-1; 8 bases match TRBD2. CDR1 and CDR2 (germline): LGHDT, YNNKEL (reference sequence). After removal of 1 base from V and 6 bases from J, the junction contained 5 bases not matched to a gene. This CDR3 has 15 amino acids. The CDR3 loop is CASSQGLAGLNEQFF. Here the CDR3 DNA reads TGTGCCAGCAGCCAAGGTCTAGCGGGTCTCAATGAGCAGTTCTTC.

About this clone itself: In the same sample, other DNA sequences code for this CDR3. The chain has TRBV9 and TRBJ1-1; D ambiguous. Germline lookup yields CDR1 SGDLS and CDR2 YYNGEE. The V end was cut by 0 bases, the J end by 5 bases, with 8 bases between. The CDR3 has 13 amino acids. The chain's CDR3 is CASSVASGTEAFF. CDR3 nucleotide sequence: TGTGCCAGCAGCGTAGCTTCGGGAACTGAAGCTTTCTTT.

The chain employs TRBV24-1 and TRBJ2-1; a possible D gene is TRBD2 (5 bases). V lost 3 bases to trimming and J lost 6 bases, with 23 bases between them. Germline V CDR1 and CDR2: KGHDR, SFDVKD. The CDR3 is 18 amino acids. The CDR3 protein is CATSDTTLTPGTRNEQFF. The CDR3 region has the DNA TGTGCCACCAGTGATACCACACTGACGCCGGGAACACGCAATGAGCAGTTCTTC.

In its sample, this clone was seen a few times. V and J are TRBV27 and TRBJ2-7; 8 nucleotides match TRBD2. Germline V gene sequence: CDR1 MNHEY, CDR2 SMNVEV (reference sequence). V lost 5 bases, J lost 0 bases, and 6 bases stayed unmatched. The CDR3 covers 15 residues. The DNA of the CDR3 is TGTGCCAGCAGTCCGCGGGGGGTTGGCTCCTACGAGCAGTACTTC. Protein sequence: CASSPRGVGSYEQYF.

As DNA, the CDR3 is TGTGCCAGTAGTACCCGTACCAGGGGATCCGAGCAGTACTTC. It encodes CASSTRTRGSEQYF. The chain couples TRBV19 to TRBJ2-7, with D maybe TRBD1 (6 bases). The CDR3 runs to 14 residues. Germline V gene sequence: CDR1 LNHDA, CDR2 SQIVND (reference sequence). V was clipped by 4 bases and J by 6 bases, with 16 bases between them.

The chain combines TRBV30 with TRBJ2-3; the match to TRBD2 covers 8 bases. CDR3 length: 14 residues. Unmatched junction bases numbered 8, after V lost 8 bases and J lost 1 base. CDR1 is GTSNPN, CDR2 SVGIG, per germline (reference sequence). CDR3 bases: TGTGCCGGTTCCGGACTAGCTGGCACAGATACGCAGTATTTT. Its translation is CAGSGLAGTDTQYF. Looking up the rest from reference TRBV30 and TRBJ2-3 gives the full variable domain: SQTIHQWPATLVQPVGSPLSLECTVEGTSNPNLYWYRQAAGRGLQLLFYSVGIGQISSEVPQNLSASRPQDRQFILSSKKLLLSDSGFYLCAGSGLAGTDTQYFGPGTRLTVL.

The chain employs TRBV5-4 and TRBJ1-4; D gene unclear. Deletions cut 0 bases from V and 6 bases from J, with 9 bases between. Germline V gene lookup returns CDR1 SGHNT and CDR2 YYREEE (reference sequence). The CDR3 loop spans 14 amino acids. CDR3 coding DNA: TGTGCCAGCAGCTTGGTCCCCCGAGATGAAAAACTGTTTTTT. This translates into CASSLVPRDEKLFF.